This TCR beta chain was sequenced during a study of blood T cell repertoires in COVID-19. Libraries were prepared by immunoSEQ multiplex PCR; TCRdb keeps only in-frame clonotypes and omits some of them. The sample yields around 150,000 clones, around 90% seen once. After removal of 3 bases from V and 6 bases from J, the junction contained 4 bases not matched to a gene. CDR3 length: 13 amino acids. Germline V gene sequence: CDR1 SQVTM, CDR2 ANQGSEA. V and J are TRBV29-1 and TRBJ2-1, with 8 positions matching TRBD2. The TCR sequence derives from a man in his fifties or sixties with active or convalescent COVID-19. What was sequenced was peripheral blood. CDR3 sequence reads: CSVDTSGSNEQFF. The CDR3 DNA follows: TGCAGCGTTGATACTAGCGGAAGCAATGAGCAGTTCTTC.